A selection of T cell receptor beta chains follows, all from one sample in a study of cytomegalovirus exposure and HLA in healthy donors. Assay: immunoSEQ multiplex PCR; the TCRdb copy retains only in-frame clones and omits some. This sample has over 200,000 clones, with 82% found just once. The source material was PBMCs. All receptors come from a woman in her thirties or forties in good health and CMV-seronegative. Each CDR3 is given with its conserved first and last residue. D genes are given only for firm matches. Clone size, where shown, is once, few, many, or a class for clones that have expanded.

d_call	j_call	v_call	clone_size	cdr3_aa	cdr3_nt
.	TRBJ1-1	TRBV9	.	CASSGPGTFGTEAFF	TGTGCCAGCAGCGGCCCTGGGACTTTCGGGACTGAAGCTTTCTTT
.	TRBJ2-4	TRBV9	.	CASSVGERDIQYF	TGTGCCAGCAGCGTCGGGGAACGGGACATTCAGTACTTC
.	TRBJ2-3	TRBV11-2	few	CASSLDPGISTDTQYF	TGTGCCAGCAGCTTAGACCCGGGGATTAGCACAGATACGCAGTATTTT
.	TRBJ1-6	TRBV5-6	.	CASSLGRPTSNSPLHF	TGTGCCAGCAGCTTGGGTCGGCCGACTAGTAATTCACCCCTCCACTTT
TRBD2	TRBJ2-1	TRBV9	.	CASSVGGTSYNEQFF	TGTGCCAGCAGCGTCGGGGGGACCTCCTACAATGAGCAGTTCTTC
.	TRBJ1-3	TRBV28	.	CASSLSEAGHTIYF	TGTGCCAGCAGTTTGTCGGAGGCGGGTCACACCATATATTTT
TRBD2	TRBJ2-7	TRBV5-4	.	CASSPGGAGGGVEQYF	TGTGCCAGCAGCCCGGGAGGGGCAGGTGGTGGGGTCGAGCAGTACTTC
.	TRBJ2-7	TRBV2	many	CASSEGAYEQYF	TGTGCCAGCAGCGAAGGGGCTTACGAGCAGTACTTC
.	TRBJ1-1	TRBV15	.	CATSRVSEAFF	TGTGCCACCAGCAGAGTATCTGAAGCTTTCTTT
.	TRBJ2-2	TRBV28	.	CASGLPNTGELFF	TGTGCCAGCGGCCTCCCGAACACCGGGGAGCTGTTTTTT
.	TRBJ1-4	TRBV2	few	CASSEERPPTNEKLFF	TGTGCCAGCAGTGAAGAGCGGCCTCCAACTAATGAAAAACTGTTTTTT
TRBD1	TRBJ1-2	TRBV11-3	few	CASSRGGLTNYGYTF	TGTGCCAGCAGCCGAGGGGGCTTGACTAACTATGGCTACACCTTC
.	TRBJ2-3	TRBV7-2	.	CASSFRGARTDTQYF	TGTGCCAGCAGCTTCCGGGGGGCCCGTACAGATACGCAGTATTTT
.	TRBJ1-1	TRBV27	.	CASSLGWGGEGDTEAFF	TGTGCCAGCAGTTTAGGGTGGGGGGGCGAAGGGGACACTGAAGCTTTCTTT
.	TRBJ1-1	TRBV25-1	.	CASSAAGGRAFF	TGTGCCAGCAGTGCCGCCGGGGGGAGGGCTTTCTTT
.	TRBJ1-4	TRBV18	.	CASSPGTGAKLFF	TGTGCCAGCTCACCAGGAACTGGGGCAAAACTGTTTTTT
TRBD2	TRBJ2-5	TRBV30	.	CAWSPTSGGVEETQYF	TGTGCCTGGAGTCCGACTAGCGGGGGGGTTGAAGAGACCCAGTACTTC
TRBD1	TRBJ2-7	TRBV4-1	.	CASSPRTGPYEQYF	TGCGCCAGCAGCCCCCGGACAGGGCCCTACGAGCAGTACTTC
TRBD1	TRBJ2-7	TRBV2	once	CASSVVGGKSYEQYF	TGTGCCAGCAGTGTAGTAGGGGGCAAATCCTACGAGCAGTACTTC
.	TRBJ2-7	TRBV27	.	CASSSRQVAASYEQYF	TGTGCCAGCAGTTCGCGACAGGTTGCGGCGTCCTACGAGCAGTACTTC
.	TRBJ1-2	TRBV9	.	CASSALDRGRANYGYTF	TGTGCCAGCAGCGCCTTAGATCGAGGGAGAGCTAACTATGGCTACACCTTC
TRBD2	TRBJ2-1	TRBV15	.	CATSGALAGLYNEQFF	TGTGCCACCAGCGGAGCACTAGCGGGGCTTTACAATGAGCAGTTCTTC
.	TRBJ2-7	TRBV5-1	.	CASRTLQGPYEQYF	TGCGCCAGCAGAACCCTTCAGGGTCCCTACGAGCAGTACTTC
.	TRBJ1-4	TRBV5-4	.	CASSNGGEKLFF	TGTGCCAGCAGCAATGGAGGAGAAAAACTGTTTTTT
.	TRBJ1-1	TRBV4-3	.	CASSQEGAGSMTEAFF	TGCGCCAGCAGCCAAGAAGGGGCCGGTAGTATGACTGAAGCTTTCTTT
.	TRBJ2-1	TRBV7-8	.	CASSLGASFPNEQFF	TGTGCCAGCAGCTTAGGGGCTAGCTTTCCTAATGAGCAGTTCTTC
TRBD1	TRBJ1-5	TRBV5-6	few	CASSPGGTATNQPQHF	TGTGCCAGCAGCCCTGGGGGGACAGCCACCAATCAGCCCCAGCATTTT
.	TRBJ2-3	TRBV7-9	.	CASSDGTSSTDTQYF	TGTGCCAGCAGCGACGGGACTTCTAGCACAGATACGCAGTATTTT
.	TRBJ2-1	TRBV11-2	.	CASSPRTDNEQFF	TGTGCCAGCAGCCCCCGGACAGACAATGAGCAGTTCTTC
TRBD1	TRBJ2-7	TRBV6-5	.	CASRTTGGNTYEQYF	TGTGCCAGCAGGACTACAGGGGGGAATACCTACGAGCAGTACTTC
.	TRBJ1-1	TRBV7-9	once	CASSYYKQNTEAFF	TGTGCCAGCAGCTACTACAAGCAGAACACTGAAGCTTTCTTT
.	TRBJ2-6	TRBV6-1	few	CASAGAGANVLTF	TGTGCCAGCGCAGGGGCTGGGGCCAACGTCCTGACTTTC
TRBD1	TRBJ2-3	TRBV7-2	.	CASSFRTGGTDTQYF	TGTGCCAGCAGCTTCAGGACAGGGGGCACAGATACGCAGTATTTT
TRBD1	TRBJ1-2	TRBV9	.	CASSASRDRGSNYGYTF	TGTGCCAGCAGCGCGAGCCGGGACAGGGGATCTAACTATGGCTACACCTTC
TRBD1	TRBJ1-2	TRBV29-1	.	CSASGTGNPYGYTF	TGCAGCGCTTCCGGGACAGGGAATCCCTATGGCTACACCTTC
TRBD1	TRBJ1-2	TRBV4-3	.	CASSPRTGESYGYTF	TGCGCCAGCAGCCCGAGAACAGGGGAAAGTTATGGCTACACCTTC
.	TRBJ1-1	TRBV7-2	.	CASSSGLPSTEAFF	TGTGCCAGCAGCTCGGGACTCCCAAGCACTGAAGCTTTCTTT
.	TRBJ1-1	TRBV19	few	CASRDRGGGTEAFF	TGTGCCAGTAGGGACCGGGGGGGTGGCACTGAAGCTTTCTTT
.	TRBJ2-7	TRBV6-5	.	CASSYVPGLSAEQYF	TGTGCCAGCAGTTACGTCCCGGGACTCTCGGCCGAGCAGTACTTC
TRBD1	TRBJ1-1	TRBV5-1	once	CASSLQQGAEAFF	TGCGCCAGCAGCTTACAACAGGGGGCGGAGGCTTTCTTT
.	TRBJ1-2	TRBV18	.	CASSPTFQGPGDGYTF	TGTGCCAGCTCACCAACCTTTCAGGGTCCGGGGGATGGCTACACCTTC
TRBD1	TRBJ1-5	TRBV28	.	CASSYGGQGTTQPQHF	TGTGCCAGCAGTTACGGGGGACAGGGAACCACTCAGCCCCAGCATTTT
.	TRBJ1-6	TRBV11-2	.	CASSLQQVYNSPLHF	TGTGCCAGCAGCTTACAGCAGGTCTATAATTCACCCCTCCACTTT
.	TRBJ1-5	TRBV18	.	CASSQGGDSNQPQHF	TGTGCCAGCTCACAGGGGGGGGATAGCAATCAGCCCCAGCATTTT
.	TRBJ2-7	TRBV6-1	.	CASSENVGGDLEQYF	TGTGCCAGCAGTGAAAATGTAGGGGGGGATTTGGAGCAGTACTTC
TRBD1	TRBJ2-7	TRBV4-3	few	CASSLWGQASYEQYF	TGCGCCAGCAGCCTCTGGGGACAGGCCTCCTACGAGCAGTACTTC
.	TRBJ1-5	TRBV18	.	CASSPPGRDQPQHF	TGTGCCAGCTCACCACCGGGCAGGGATCAGCCCCAGCATTTT
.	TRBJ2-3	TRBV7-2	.	CASSSSRDTQYF	TGTGCCAGCAGCTCGAGTCGAGATACGCAGTATTTT
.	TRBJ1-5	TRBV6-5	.	CASSSLSGQPQHF	TGTGCCAGCAGCTCCCTTAGCGGTCAGCCCCAGCATTTT
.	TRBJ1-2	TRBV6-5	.	CASSYGGVGYTF	TGTGCCAGCAGTTACGGGGGGGTCGGCTACACCTTC
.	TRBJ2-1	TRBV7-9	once	CASSQAVHNEQFF	TGTGCCAGCAGCCAAGCGGTACACAATGAGCAGTTCTTC
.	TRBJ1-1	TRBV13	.	CASSLVAGENTEAFF	TGTGCCAGCAGCTTAGTCGCCGGTGAAAACACTGAAGCTTTCTTT
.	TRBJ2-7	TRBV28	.	CASSRTYEQYF	TGTGCCAGCAGCCGAACTTACGAGCAGTACTTC
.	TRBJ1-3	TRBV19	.	CASTYLDSGNTIYF	TGTGCCAGTACCTATTTAGACTCTGGAAACACCATATATTTT
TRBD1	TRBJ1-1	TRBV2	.	CASRSQGDTEAFF	TGTGCCAGCAGGTCGCAGGGGGACACTGAAGCTTTCTTT